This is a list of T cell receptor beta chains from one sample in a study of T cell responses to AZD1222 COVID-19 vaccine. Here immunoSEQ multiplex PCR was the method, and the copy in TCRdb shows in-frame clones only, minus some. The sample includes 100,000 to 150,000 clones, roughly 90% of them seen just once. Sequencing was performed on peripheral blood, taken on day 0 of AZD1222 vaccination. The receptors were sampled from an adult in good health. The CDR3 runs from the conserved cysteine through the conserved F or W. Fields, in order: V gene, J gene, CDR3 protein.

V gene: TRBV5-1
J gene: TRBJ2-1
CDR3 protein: CASRANRNNEQFF

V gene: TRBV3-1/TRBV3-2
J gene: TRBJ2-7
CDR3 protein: CASSEPGVGYEQYF

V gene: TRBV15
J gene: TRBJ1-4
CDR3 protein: CATSSAGTEFNEKLFF

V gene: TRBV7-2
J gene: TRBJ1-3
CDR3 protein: CASSKGREAGNTIYF

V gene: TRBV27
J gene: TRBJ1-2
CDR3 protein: CASSLSGGRGYTF

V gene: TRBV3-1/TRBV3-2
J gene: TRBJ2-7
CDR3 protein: CASSQGSYEQYF

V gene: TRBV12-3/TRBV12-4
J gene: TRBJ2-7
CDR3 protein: CASSFGGFYEQYF

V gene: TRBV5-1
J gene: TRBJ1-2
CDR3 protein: CASSLGQESYGYTF

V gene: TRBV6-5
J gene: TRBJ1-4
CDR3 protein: CASSSWGSNEKLFF

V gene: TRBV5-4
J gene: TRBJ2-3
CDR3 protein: CASRAGLGSDTQYF

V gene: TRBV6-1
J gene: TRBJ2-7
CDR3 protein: CASSEVVRGIYEQYF

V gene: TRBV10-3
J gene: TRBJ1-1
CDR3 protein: CAIRDGRGTEAFF

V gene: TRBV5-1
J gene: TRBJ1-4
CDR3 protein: CASTSEPPATNEKLFF

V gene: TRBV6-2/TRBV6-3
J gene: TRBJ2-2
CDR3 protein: CASSPGLNTGELFF

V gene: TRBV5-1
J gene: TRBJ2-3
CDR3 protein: CASRLAGSTDTQYF

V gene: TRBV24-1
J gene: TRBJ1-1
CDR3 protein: CATSGPTNTEAFF

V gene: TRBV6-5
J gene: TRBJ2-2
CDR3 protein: CASSYSRAGTGELFF

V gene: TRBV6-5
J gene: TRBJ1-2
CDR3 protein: CASSRTGVGYGYTF

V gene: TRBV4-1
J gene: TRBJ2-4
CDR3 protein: CASSRDPGDKNIQYF

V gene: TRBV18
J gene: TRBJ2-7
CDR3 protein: CASSPQRTASYEQYF

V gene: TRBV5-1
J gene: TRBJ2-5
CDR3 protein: CASSLLTGGAETQYF

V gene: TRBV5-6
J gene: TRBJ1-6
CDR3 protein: CASSFRPSSYNSPLHF

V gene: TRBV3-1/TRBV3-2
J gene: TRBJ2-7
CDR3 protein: CASSRVAGGPRDEQYF

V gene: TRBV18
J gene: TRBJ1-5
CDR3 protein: CASSPPGTAFGNQPQHF

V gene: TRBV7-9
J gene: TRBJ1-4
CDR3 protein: CASSSGVATNEKLFF

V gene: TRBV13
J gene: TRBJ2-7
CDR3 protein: CASSRGASGGSYEQYF

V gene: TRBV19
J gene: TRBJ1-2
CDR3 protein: CASSIFALDRIYGYTF

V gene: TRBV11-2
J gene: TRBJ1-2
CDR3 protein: CASRGITYEGGYGYTF

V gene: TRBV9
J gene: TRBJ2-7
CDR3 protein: CASSASGGSTYEQYF

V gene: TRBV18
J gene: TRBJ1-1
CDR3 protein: CASSLVHAMNTEAFF

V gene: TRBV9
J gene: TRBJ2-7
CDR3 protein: CASSDTGIGTYEQYF

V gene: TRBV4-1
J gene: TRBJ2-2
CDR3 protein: CASSQVGRGVATGELFF

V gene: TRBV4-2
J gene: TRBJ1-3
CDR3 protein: CASSQDTTFGNTIYF

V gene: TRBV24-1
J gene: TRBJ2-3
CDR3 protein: CATSDWGGGRGDTQYF

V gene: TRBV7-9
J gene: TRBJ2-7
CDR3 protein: CASSMTGTSYEQYF

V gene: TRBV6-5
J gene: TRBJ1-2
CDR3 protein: CASRNPGSNYGYTF

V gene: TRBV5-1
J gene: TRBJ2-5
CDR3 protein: CASRVRGTGEETQYF

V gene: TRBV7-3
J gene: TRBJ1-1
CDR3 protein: CASSSSYSAAFF

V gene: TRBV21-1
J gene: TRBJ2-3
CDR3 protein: CASSKTPPPGDTQYF

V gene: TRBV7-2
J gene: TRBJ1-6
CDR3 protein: CASRSGAANSPLHF

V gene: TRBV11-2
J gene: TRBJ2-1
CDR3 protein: CASSLRILAGAEQFF

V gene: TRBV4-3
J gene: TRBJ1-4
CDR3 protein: CASSHTGQKNEKLFF

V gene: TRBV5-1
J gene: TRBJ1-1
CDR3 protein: CASSSGTGANTEAFF

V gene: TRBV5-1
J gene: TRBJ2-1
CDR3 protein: CASSLGGADHEQFF

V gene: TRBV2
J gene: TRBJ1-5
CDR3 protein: CASSVGQGASQPQHF

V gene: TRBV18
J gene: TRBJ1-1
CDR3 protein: CASSPEQGTEAFF

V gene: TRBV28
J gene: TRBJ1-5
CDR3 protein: CASSPTGTANQPQHF

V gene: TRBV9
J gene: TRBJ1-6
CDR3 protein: CASSVAGQGSPLHF

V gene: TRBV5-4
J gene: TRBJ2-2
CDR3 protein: CASSPGFSGGPGELFF